The next 14 T cell receptor beta chains were all read from a single sample in a study of read filtering for tumor transcriptome and immune sequencing. This library used around 400 ng RNA and molecular barcoded adaptors spanning alpha/delta and beta/gamma chains. TCRdb recomputed calls from the reads with MiXCR, one row per CDR3 protein. The sample has around 130,000 distinct CDR3 sequences, approximately 13% seen once. Specimen: a population of CD138-negative cells sorted from bone marrow. Source of these receptors: a donor aged 40 or older with multiple myeloma.

In its sample, this clonotype was seen many times. The J gene is TRBJ2-1, the V gene TRBV7-9, with 10 bases aligning to TRBD2. The CDR3 has 13 amino acids. CDR1 is SEHNR, CDR2 FQNEAQ, per germline (reference sequence). The trim removed 7 bases at V and 6 bases at J, leaving 3 bases unmatched. The chain's CDR3 is CASTSSGSNEQFF. CDR3 in DNA: TGTGCCAGCACGTCTAGCGGGAGCAATGAGCAGTTCTTC.

The rearrangement joins TRBV7-9 to TRBJ2-7, with 10 bases aligning to TRBD2. The germline gives CDR1 SEHNR, CDR2 FQNEAQ (reference sequence). The CDR3 has 15 amino acids. Trimming removed 5 bases from V and 0 bases from J; junction bases left unmatched: 4. The CDR3 is CASSVGLASSYEQYF. CDR3 nucleotide sequence: TGTGCCAGCAGCGTGGGACTAGCGAGCTCCTACGAGCAGTACTTC.

This clonotype was observed a few times. V and J are TRBV20-1 and TRBJ2-1; 10 bases align to TRBD2. Trimming at V came to 1 base and at J to 6 bases, leaving 6 bases not matched to a gene. This CDR3 has 15 residues. The germline CDR1 and CDR2 sequences are DFQATT and SNEGSKA (reference sequence). Here the CDR3 reads CSARGASGSFNEQFF. In DNA form, the CDR3 reads TGCAGTGCTAGAGGGGCTAGCGGGAGTTTCAATGAGCAGTTCTTC.

V is TRBV6-5 and J is TRBJ2-7; TRBD1 might be the D (6 bases). Germline V gene sequence: CDR1 MNHEY, CDR2 SVGAGI. V gave up 6 bases and J gave up 0 bases, with 15 bases separating them. The CDR3 contains 15 residues. DNA of the CDR3: TGTGCCAGCAGCCTTACCACAGGGAACTCCTACGAGCAGTACTTC. Protein sequence: CASSLTTGNSYEQYF.

About this clonotype: A clone one base away is much larger, so this may be a read error. This chain links TRBV5-1 with TRBJ1-1; D gene ambiguous. The germline V gene encodes CDR1 SGHRS and CDR2 YFSETQ. The CDR3 is 13 residues long. The CDR3 sequence: CASSLAENTEASF. CDR3 nucleotide sequence: TGCGCCAGCAGCTTGGCAGAGAACACTGAAGCTTCCTTT.

This clonotype appeared many times. The genes are TRBV21-1 and TRBJ1-5; the table names TRBD1, a call not compared with the DNA. TRBV21-1 is deemed a pseudogene. CDR3 length equals 16 residues. The CDR3 protein is CASSKRGDRGHQPQHF. Written as DNA, the CDR3 is TGTGCCAGCAGCAAACGGGGAGACAGGGGCCATCAGCCCCAGCATTTT.

A word on this clonotype: A far more abundant clone sits one base away, making this likely a read error. The chain combines TRBV11-2 with TRBJ1-1; D is unclear. V lost 0 bases to trimming and J lost 3 bases, with 5 bases between them. The length of the CDR3 is 13 residues. Germline V gives CDR1 SGHAT, CDR2 FQNNGV. Here the CDR3 reads CASSLDRYTEAFF. Here the CDR3 DNA reads TGTGCCAGCAGCTTAGACAGGTACACTGAAGCTTTCTTT.

This clonotype was counted at least ten times. The genes are TRBV11-3 and TRBJ1-1; D might be TRBD1 (6 bases). Germline assignment: CDR1 SGHNT and CDR2 YENEEA. The CDR3 has 17 residues. Trimming removed 5 bases at V and 0 bases at J, with 19 bases between. The CDR3 sequence: CASSPAGGQLLNTEAFF. CDR3 nucleotide sequence: TGTGCCAGCAGCCCGGCGGGGGGGCAACTCCTGAACACTGAAGCTTTCTTT.

This clonotype was recorded at least ten times. The chain recombines TRBV12-3 or TRBV12-4 with TRBJ2-1; 10 bases are a match to TRBD2. The CDR3 covers 16 residues. Trimming took 4 bases from V and 10 from J; bases not matched to a gene: 13. CDR3 region: CASSSWTSGMSQEQFF. Written as DNA, the CDR3 is TGTGCCAGCAGTTCTTGGACTAGCGGCATGTCTCAAGAGCAGTTCTTC.

This clonotype was observed at least ten times. The chain carries TRBV7-3 and TRBJ1-1, with a tentative D call TRBD1 (5 bases). The CDR3 is 15 amino acids. Germline V gene sequence: CDR1 SGHTA, CDR2 FQGTGA. V was shortened by 2 bases and J by 3 bases, with 13 bases between the two germline ends. CDR3 sequence (DNA): TGTGCCAGCAGCTTAGAGGGGCAAGGGTACACTGAAGCTTTCTTT. Residues: CASSLEGQGYTEAFF.

Details on this clonotype: This clone may be a read error of a much larger clone one base away. The chain recombines TRBV7-6 with TRBJ2-1; 7 positions agree with TRBD2. Germline V lookup: CDR1 SGHVS, CDR2 FNYEAQ. The CDR3 covers 13 residues. Trimming cost V 1 base and J 8 bases; bases outside gene matches: 2. The CDR3 DNA sequence: TGTGCCAGCAGCTTAGAGCGGGGTGATGAGCAGTTCTTC. This codes for CASSLERGDEQFF.

This clonotype was counted at least ten times. V is TRBV5-6 and J is TRBJ2-1; 7 bases fit TRBD2. The germline gives CDR1 SGHDT, CDR2 YYEEEE. The J segment lost 2 bases and the V segment lost 4 bases, leaving 6 bases of the junction unmatched. The CDR3 contains 15 residues. The DNA of the CDR3 is TGTGCCAGCAGCATCAGCGGGAAAACCTACAATGAGCAGTTCTTC. Its translation is CASSISGKTYNEQFF.

In this sample, this clonotype turned up many times. V and J are TRBV19 and TRBJ2-7; TRBD1 matches at 9 bases. The germline CDR1 and CDR2 sequences are LNHDA and SQIVND (reference sequence). V shed 2 bases and J 1 base; nucleotides not matched to a gene: 9. The CDR3 covers 17 residues. This chain's CDR3 is CASSIKLGTGTSYEQYF. Here the CDR3 DNA reads TGTGCCAGTAGTATAAAGCTCGGGACAGGGACATCCTACGAGCAGTACTTC.

This clonotype has just one count. Since a much larger clone is just one base distant, this may be a read error. The chain links TRBV15 to TRBJ2-2; TRBD2 might be the D (6 bases). In germline, CDR1 is LNHNV, CDR2 YYDKDF (reference sequence). CDR3 length: 17 residues. CDR3 in DNA: TGTGCCACCACCCCTCCGCGCGGGAACGCGAACACCGGGGCGCTGTTTTTT. As protein: CATTPPRGNANTGALFF. Together with reference TRBV15 and TRBJ2-2, the CDR3 gives the full variable domain: DAMVIQNPRYQVTQFGKPVTLSCSQTLNHNVMYWYQQKSSQAPKLLFHYYDKDFNNEADTPDNFQSRRPNTSFCFLDIRSPGLGDTAMYLCATTPPRGNANTGALFFGEGSRLTVL.